What follows are 23 T cell receptor beta chains derived from one specimen sequenced in a study of blood T cell repertoires in COVID-19. TCRdb's table, derived via immunoSEQ multiplex PCR, lists solely in-frame clones and lacks some. Of roughly 100,000 clones in the sample, approximately 81% were seen once. Sequenced input: peripheral blood. These receptor sequences come from a human donor in a cohort sampled during active COVID-19.

This rearrangement joins TRBV3-1 (or the pseudogene TRBV3-2) to TRBJ1-1, with no clear D. V was shortened by 4 bases and J by 3 bases, with 6 bases between the two germline ends. This CDR3 spans 12 amino acids. CDR1 is LGHDT and CDR2 is YNNKEL in the germline V gene (reference sequence). For the CDR3, the DNA is TGTGCCAGCAGCCTACGGGACACTGAAGCTTTCTTT. As protein: CASSLRDTEAFF.

This sequence joins TRBV5-8 and TRBJ2-7; TRBD2 might be the D (5 bases). V lost 4 bases to trimming and J lost 9 bases, with 23 bases between them. This CDR3 contains 15 residues. Germline CDR1 and CDR2: SGHTS and YDEGEE. As DNA, the CDR3 is TGTGCCAGCAGCACCCCCAACGGGATCCGTGTTGGGCAGTACTTC. Amino acids: CASSTPNGIRVGQYF.

This rearrangement joins TRBV5-6 to TRBJ2-5, with 7 bases lining up with TRBD1. The CDR3 covers 14 residues. The junction had 8 bases not matched to a gene; V was cut back by 4 bases and J by 5 bases. The germline V gene encodes CDR1 SGHDT and CDR2 YYEEEE. The CDR3 spells CASSVLQGQETQYF. CDR3 DNA sequence: TGTGCCAGCAGCGTTCTACAGGGGCAGGAGACCCAGTACTTC.

CDR3 loop: CASSPPGGPGYGYTF. CDR3 nucleotide sequence: TGCGCCAGCAGCCCCCCGGGGGGGCCTGGCTATGGCTACACCTTC. This chain links TRBV5-1 with TRBJ1-2, with a weak D call TRBD1 (6 bases). Germline CDR1 is SGHRS and CDR2 is YFSETQ. The CDR3 extends over 15 amino acids. Between the trimmed V and J ends, which lost 4 bases and 4 bases, there was a span of 17 bases.

The J gene is TRBJ1-1, the V gene TRBV9, with 8 positions matching TRBD1. Germline V CDR1 and CDR2: SGDLS, YYNGEE. With V trimmed by 4 bases and J by 2 bases, 10 bases remained unmatched. The CDR3 consists of 16 residues. CDR3 in DNA: TGTGCCAGCAGCCCCGGCGTGGGGACAGGCAACACTGAAGCTTTCTTT. Translation: CASSPGVGTGNTEAFF.

The chain recombines TRBV28 with TRBJ2-7, with D uncertain. CDR3 length equals 13 residues. Per the germline V gene, CDR1 is MDHEN and CDR2 is SYDVKM. Trimming stripped 6 bases from V and 2 bases from J, with 11 bases between. The CDR3 sequence is CASRLGKAYEQYF. The DNA for the CDR3 is TGTGCCAGCAGGTTGGGCAAGGCCTACGAGCAGTACTTC.

This rearrangement joins TRBV6-5 to TRBJ1-5, with 8 bases fitting TRBD1. Losses at the gene ends were 6 bases for V and 2 bases for J; bases not matched to a gene: 3. Germline assignment: CDR1 MNHEY and CDR2 SVGAGI. The CDR3 is 14 residues long. CDR3 in DNA: TGTGCCAGCAGCCCGGGACAGGGCAATCAGCCCCAGCATTTT. This codes for CASSPGQGNQPQHF.

The chain carries TRBV5-4 and TRBJ2-4, with D uncertain. Per germline, CDR1 SGHNT and CDR2 YYREEE (reference sequence). The CDR3 consists of 13 residues. V was trimmed by 0 bases and J by 5 bases, leaving 6 bases between them. CDR3 nucleotides: TGTGCCAGCAGCTTGGCCGGAGAAAACATTCAGTACTTC. Translation gives CASSLAGENIQYF. The variable domain in full, with the rest retrieved from reference TRBV5-4 and TRBJ2-4, is ETGVTQSPTHLIKTRGQQVTLRCSSQSGHNTVSWYQQALGQGPQFIFQYYREEENGRGNFPPRFSGLQFPNYSSELNVNALELDDSALYLCASSLAGENIQYFGAGTRLSVL.

The chain couples TRBV28 to TRBJ2-3; TRBD2 matches at 11 bases. Germline CDR1 MDHEN, CDR2 SYDVKM. The CDR3 runs to 15 residues. Unmatched junction bases numbered 0, after V lost 1 base and J lost 3 bases. The CDR3: CASSLLAGGTDTQYF. CDR3 nucleotide sequence: TGTGCCAGCAGTTTATTAGCGGGAGGGACAGATACGCAGTATTTT.

This chain links TRBV19 with TRBJ1-1; D remains ambiguous. This CDR3 has 13 residues. CDR1 is LNHDA, CDR2 SQIVND, per germline (reference sequence). V lost 7 bases and J 11 bases, leaving 20 bases between the germline ends. The CDR3 sequence: CASTTGGREWAFF. CDR3 DNA: TGTGCCAGTACTACCGGAGGAAGGGAATGGGCTTTCTTT.

The CDR3 protein is CASSFVSGAYGYTF. The CDR3 nucleotides read TGTGCCAGCAGTTTCGTATCTGGGGCCTATGGCTACACCTTC. V and J are TRBV28 and TRBJ1-2; D might be TRBD1 (5 bases). The V gene lost 3 bases and the J gene lost 4 bases, with 12 bases spanning the gap. Germline CDR1 and CDR2: MDHEN and SYDVKM. The CDR3 runs to 14 residues.

In this sample, this clone turned up a few times. The genes are TRBV30 and TRBJ1-5; 11 bases align to TRBD1. V shed 5 bases and J 8 bases; nucleotides not matched to a gene: 5. The CDR3 is 13 amino acids. Per the germline V gene, CDR1 is GTSNPN and CDR2 is SVGIG (reference sequence). The CDR3, as DNA: TGTGCCTGGGGGACAGGGGGAGGAAAGCCCCAGCATTTT. Residues: CAWGTGGGKPQHF.

The chain employs TRBV7-3 and TRBJ2-3; D possibly corresponds to TRBD1 (6 bases). The CDR3 totals 14 residues. Looked up from germline, CDR1 is SGHTA and CDR2 is FQGTGA. V gave up 5 bases and J gave up 2 bases, with 11 bases separating them. The CDR3 region has the DNA TGTGCCAGCAGCCGGACAGTCTCCACAGATACGCAGTATTTT. Amino acid sequence: CASSRTVSTDTQYF.

This chain connects TRBV6-5 to TRBJ2-7; 7 nucleotides line up with TRBD1. Per germline, CDR1 MNHEY and CDR2 SVGAGI. CDR3 length equals 12 residues. V lost 6 bases to trimming and J lost 5 bases; unmatched junction nucleotides: 4. The CDR3 DNA reads TGTGCCAGCAGAGGGGACAGCCACGAGCAGTACTTC. Protein: CASRGDSHEQYF.

The chain employs TRBV6-5 and TRBJ1-5; 9 nucleotides line up with TRBD1. The CDR3 covers 13 residues. Trimming took 5 bases from V and 10 from J; bases not matched to a gene: 6. Looked up from germline, CDR1 is MNHEY and CDR2 is SVGAGI. This chain's CDR3 is CASSRDRGGPQHF. CDR3 DNA sequence: TGTGCCAGCAGTCGAGACAGGGGGGGACCCCAGCATTTT.

V and J are TRBV6-5 and TRBJ2-3, with TRBD2 identical over 10 bases. The J segment lost 3 bases and the V segment lost 6 bases, leaving 6 bases of the junction unmatched. Germline CDR1 reads MNHEY; CDR2 reads SVGAGI. The CDR3 has 15 amino acids. CDR3 sequence reads: CASSLTSGETDTQYF. The CDR3 nucleotides are TGTGCCAGCAGCCTTACTAGCGGGGAGACAGATACGCAGTATTTT.

The V and J genes are TRBV7-2 and TRBJ2-5; a possible D gene is TRBD2 (6 bases). Trimming took off 1 base at V and 2 bases at J, with 11 bases between the two ends. Germline lookup yields CDR1 SGHTA and CDR2 FQGNSA. The CDR3 totals 15 residues. The DNA of the CDR3 is TGTGCCAGCAGCTTAGGGGGGGTGATTCAAGAGACCCAGTACTTC. This translates into CASSLGGVIQETQYF.

Concerning this clone: The same CDR3 can be traced to other DNA sequences in this sample. The chain joins TRBV9 to TRBJ2-1, with D tentatively TRBD1 (5 bases). Germline CDR1 is SGDLS and CDR2 is YYNGEE. This CDR3 is built from 14 residues. Trimming cost V 1 base and J 5 bases, with 10 bases left between them. The CDR3 DNA reads TGTGCCAGCAGCGTAAGTCCAGGGAACAATGAGCAGTTCTTC. Its protein is CASSVSPGNNEQFF.

In nucleotides, the CDR3 is TGTGCCAGCAAGCGGGACAGGGAACAAGAGACCCAGTACTTC. This gives the protein CASKRDREQETQYF. The chain links TRBV2 to TRBJ2-5, with 9 bases identical to TRBD1. Germline CDR1 and CDR2: SNHLY and FYNNEI. The CDR3 runs to 14 residues. V was pared by 7 bases and J by 2 bases, with 5 bases of the junction left unmatched.

V is TRBV11-2 and J is TRBJ2-2; D unclear. The V gene's germline CDR1 is SGHAT and CDR2 FQNNGV. The V end was cut by 1 base, the J end by 7 bases, with 10 bases between. This CDR3 has 14 amino acids. CDR3 residues: CASSLGLAIGELFF. CDR3 in DNA: TGTGCCAGCAGCTTAGGACTCGCGATCGGGGAGCTGTTTTTT.

This rearrangement joins TRBV5-4 to TRBJ2-3, with unresolved D. Germline V gives CDR1 SGHNT, CDR2 YYREEE (reference sequence). This CDR3 is built from 14 residues. V was shortened by 2 bases and J by 0 bases, with 7 bases between the two germline ends. The CDR3 sequence: CASSFDGSTDTQYF. The CDR3 nucleotides read TGTGCCAGCAGCTTCGACGGGAGCACAGATACGCAGTATTTT.

A single count supports this clone. The gene calls are TRBV7-2 and TRBJ2-1; the match to TRBD2 covers 9 bases. V dropped 1 base and J dropped 4; count of bases not matched to a gene: 5. Germline V gene sequence: CDR1 SGHTA, CDR2 FQGNSA. CDR3 size: 16 residues. The CDR3: CASSLVRLAVYNEQFF. The CDR3 DNA follows: TGTGCCAGCAGCTTAGTTCGACTAGCGGTTTACAATGAGCAGTTCTTC.

V gene TRBV19 combines with J gene TRBJ1-6; 9 bases are a match to TRBD1. The CDR3 spans 17 residues. CDR1 is LNHDA, CDR2 SQIVND, per germline (reference sequence). Trimming took 4 bases from V and 10 from J; bases not matched to a gene: 14. The CDR3, as DNA: TGTGCCAGTAGTAAGGTCCCGGGACAGGGACTACAATCACCCCTCCACTTT. This sequence encodes CASSKVPGQGLQSPLHF.